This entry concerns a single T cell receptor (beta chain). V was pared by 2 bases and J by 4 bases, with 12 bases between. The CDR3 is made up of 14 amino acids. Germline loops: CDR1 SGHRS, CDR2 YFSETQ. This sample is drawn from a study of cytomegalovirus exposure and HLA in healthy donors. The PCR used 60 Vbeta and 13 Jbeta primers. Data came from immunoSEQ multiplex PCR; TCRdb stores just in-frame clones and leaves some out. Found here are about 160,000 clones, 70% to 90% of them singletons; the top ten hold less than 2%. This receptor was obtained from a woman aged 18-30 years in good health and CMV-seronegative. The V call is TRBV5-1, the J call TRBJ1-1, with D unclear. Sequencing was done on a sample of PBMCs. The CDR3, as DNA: TGCGCCAGCAGCTTACAGATTCGGGGCACTGAAGCTTTCTTT. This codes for CASSLQIRGTEAFF.